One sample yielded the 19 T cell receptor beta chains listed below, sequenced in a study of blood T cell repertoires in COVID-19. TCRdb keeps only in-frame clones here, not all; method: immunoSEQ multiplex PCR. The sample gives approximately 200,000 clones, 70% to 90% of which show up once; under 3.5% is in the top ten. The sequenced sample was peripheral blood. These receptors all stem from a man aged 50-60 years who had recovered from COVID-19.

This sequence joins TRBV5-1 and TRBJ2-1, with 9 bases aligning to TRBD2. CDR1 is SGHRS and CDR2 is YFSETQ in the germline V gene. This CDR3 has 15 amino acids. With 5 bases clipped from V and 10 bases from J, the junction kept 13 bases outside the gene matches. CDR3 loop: CASRDLAGPPSEQFF. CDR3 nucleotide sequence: TGCGCCAGCAGAGATCTAGCGGGACCCCCGTCCGAGCAGTTCTTC.

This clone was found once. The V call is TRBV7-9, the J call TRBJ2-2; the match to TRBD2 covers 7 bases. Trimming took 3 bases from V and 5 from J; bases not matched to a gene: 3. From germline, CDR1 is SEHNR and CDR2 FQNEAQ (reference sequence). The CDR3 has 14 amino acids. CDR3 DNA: TGTGCCAGCAGCTTCTCGGGAGGAACCGGGGAGCTGTTTTTT. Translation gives CASSFSGGTGELFF.

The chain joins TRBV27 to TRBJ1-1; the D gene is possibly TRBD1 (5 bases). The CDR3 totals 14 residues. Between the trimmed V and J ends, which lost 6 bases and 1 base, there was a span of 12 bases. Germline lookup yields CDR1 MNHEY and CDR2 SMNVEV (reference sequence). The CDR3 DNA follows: TGTGCCAGCAGCCGGGGGGGGAAGAACACTGAAGCTTTCTTT. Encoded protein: CASSRGGKNTEAFF.

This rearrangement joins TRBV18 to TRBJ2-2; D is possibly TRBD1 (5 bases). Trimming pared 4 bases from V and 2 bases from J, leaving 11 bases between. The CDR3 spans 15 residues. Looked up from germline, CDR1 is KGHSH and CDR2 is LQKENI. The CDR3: CASSQSRANTGELFF. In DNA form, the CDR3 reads TGTGCCAGCTCACAGTCCAGGGCCAACACCGGGGAGCTGTTTTTT.

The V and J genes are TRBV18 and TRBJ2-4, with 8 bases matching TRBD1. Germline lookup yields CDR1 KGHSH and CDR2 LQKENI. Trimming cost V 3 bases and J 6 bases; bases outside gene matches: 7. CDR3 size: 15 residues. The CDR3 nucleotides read TGTGCCAGCTCACCGCGTCAGGGGGCGGTAAACATTCAGTACTTC. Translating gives CASSPRQGAVNIQYF.

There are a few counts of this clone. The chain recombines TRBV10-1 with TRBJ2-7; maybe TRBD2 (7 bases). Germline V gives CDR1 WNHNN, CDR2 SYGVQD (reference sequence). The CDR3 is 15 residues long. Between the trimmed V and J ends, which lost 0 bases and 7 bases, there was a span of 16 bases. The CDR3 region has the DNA TGCGCCAGCAGTGAGTCAGCTAGCGGAGGGGGAGAGCAGTACTTC. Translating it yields CASSESASGGGEQYF.

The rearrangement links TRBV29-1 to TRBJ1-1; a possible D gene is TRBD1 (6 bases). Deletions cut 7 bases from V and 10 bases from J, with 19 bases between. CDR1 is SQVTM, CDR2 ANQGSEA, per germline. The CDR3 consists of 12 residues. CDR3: CSAFRDTGGAFF. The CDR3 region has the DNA TGCAGCGCCTTCCGGGACACAGGAGGAGCTTTCTTT.

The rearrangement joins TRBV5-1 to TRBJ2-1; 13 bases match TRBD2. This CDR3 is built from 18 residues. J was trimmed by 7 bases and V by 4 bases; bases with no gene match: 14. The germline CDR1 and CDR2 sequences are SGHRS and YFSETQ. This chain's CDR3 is CASSVYPGLAGIGNEQFF. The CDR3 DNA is TGCGCCAGCAGCGTCTATCCGGGACTAGCGGGAATTGGGAATGAGCAGTTCTTC.

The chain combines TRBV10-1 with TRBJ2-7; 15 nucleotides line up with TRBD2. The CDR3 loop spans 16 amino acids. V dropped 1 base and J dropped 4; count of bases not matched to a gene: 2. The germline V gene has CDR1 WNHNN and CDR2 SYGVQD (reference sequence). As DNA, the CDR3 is TGCGCCAGCAGTGAGTGGGGACTAGCGGGAGGATACGAGCAGTACTTC. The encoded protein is CASSEWGLAGGYEQYF.

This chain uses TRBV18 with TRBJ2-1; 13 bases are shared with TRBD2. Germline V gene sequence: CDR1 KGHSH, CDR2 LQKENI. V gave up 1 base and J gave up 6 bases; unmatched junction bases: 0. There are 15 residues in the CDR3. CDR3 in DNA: TGTGCCAGCTCACCACGGACTAGCGGGAGCAATGAGCAGTTCTTC. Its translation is CASSPRTSGSNEQFF.

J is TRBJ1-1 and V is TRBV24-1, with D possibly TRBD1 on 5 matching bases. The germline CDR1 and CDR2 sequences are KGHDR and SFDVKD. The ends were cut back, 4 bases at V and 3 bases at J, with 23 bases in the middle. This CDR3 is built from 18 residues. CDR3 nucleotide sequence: TGTGCCACCAGTGACTCCGCGACAGCAAAAGTAGGGTACACTGAAGCTTTCTTT. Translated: CATSDSATAKVGYTEAFF.

CDR3: CASSLGRGMEQYF. The CDR3 nucleotides are TGTGCCAGCAGCTTAGGTAGGGGGATGGAGCAGTACTTC. The V call is TRBV7-8, the J call TRBJ2-7, with a possible D match to TRBD1 (6 bases). From germline, CDR1 is SGHVS and CDR2 FQNEAQ. The CDR3 consists of 13 residues. The V end was cut by 1 base, the J end by 7 bases, with 11 bases between.

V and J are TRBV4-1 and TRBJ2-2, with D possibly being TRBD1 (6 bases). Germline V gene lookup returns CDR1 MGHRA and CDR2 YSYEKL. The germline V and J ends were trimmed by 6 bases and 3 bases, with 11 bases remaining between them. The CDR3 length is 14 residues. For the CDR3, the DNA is TGCGCCAGCAGTCACAGGGCGGACACCGGGGAGCTGTTTTTT. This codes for CASSHRADTGELFF.

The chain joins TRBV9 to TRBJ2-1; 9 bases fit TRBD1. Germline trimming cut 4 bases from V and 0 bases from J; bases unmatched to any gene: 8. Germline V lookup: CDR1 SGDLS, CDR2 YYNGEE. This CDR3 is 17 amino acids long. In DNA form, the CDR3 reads TGTGCCAGCAGCTCACAGGGGGCAGGGGGCTCCTACAATGAGCAGTTCTTC. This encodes CASSSQGAGGSYNEQFF.

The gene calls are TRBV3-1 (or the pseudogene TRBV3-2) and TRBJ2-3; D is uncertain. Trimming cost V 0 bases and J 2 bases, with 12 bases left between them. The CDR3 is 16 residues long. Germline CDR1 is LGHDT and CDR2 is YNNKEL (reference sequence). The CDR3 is CASSQELAATTDTQYF. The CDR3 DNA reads TGTGCCAGCAGCCAAGAGTTGGCAGCGACCACAGATACGCAGTATTTT.

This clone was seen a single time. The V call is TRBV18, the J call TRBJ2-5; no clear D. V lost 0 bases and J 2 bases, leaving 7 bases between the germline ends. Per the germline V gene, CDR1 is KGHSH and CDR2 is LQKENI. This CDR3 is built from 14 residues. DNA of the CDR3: TGTGCCAGCTCACCACCGCAGGCTCAAGAGACCCAGTACTTC. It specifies CASSPPQAQETQYF.

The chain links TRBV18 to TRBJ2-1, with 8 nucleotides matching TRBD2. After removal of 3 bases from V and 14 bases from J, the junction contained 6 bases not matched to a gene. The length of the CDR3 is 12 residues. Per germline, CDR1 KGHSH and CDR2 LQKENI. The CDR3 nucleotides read TGTGCCAGCTCACCCCCGGGGGGGCGAGAGTTCTTC. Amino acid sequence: CASSPPGGREFF. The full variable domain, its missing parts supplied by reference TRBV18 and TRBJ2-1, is NAGVMQNPRHLVRRRGQEARLRCSPMKGHSHVYWYRQLPEEGLKFMVYLQKENIIDESGMPKERFSAEFPKEGPSILRIQQVVRGDSAAYFCASSPPGGREFFGPGTRLTVL.

In DNA, the CDR3 is TGTGCCAGCAGTTACTTGACAGGGACTGGAAACACCATATATTTT. Its protein product is CASSYLTGTGNTIYF. The chain carries TRBV6-5 and TRBJ1-3; 7 nucleotides match TRBD1. Germline lookup yields CDR1 MNHEY and CDR2 SVGAGI. The V gene end was trimmed by 1 base and the J gene end by 2 bases; junction bases not matched to a gene: 2. The length of the CDR3 is 15 residues.

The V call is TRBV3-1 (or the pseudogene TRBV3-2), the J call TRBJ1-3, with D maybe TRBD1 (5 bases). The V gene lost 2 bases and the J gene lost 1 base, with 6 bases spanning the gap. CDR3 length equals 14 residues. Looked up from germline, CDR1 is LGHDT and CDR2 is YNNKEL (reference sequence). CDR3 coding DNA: TGTGCCAGCAGCCAAAGGGGATCTGGAAACACCATATATTTT. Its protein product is CASSQRGSGNTIYF.